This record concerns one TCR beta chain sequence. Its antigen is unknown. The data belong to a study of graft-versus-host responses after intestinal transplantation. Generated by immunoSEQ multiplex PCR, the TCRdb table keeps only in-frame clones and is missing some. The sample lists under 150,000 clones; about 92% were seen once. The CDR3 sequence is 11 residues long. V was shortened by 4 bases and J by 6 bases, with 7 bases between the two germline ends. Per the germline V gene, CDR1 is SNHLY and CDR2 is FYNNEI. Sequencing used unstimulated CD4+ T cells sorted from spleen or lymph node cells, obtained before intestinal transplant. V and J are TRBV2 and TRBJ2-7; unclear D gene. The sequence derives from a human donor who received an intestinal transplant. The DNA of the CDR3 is TGTGCCAGCAGTGGTCCCGGCGAGCAGTACTTC. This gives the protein CASSGPGEQYF.